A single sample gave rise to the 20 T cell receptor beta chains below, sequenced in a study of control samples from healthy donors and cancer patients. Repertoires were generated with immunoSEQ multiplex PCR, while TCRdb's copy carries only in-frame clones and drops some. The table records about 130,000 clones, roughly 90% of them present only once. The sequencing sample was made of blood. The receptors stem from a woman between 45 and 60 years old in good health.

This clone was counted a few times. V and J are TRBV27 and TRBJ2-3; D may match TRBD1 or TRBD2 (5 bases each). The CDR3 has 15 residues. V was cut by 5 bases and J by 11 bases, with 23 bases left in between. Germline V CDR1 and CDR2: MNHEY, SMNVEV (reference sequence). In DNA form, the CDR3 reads TGTGCCAGCAGTACTGGGACCGCGCTGGAGAAGAAGCAGTATTTT. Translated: CASSTGTALEKKQYF.

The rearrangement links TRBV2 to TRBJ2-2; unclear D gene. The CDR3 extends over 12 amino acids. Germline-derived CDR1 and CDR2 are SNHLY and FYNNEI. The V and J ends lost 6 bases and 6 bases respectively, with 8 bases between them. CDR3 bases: TGTGCCAGCAGAACGGTTCCCGGGGAGCTGTTTTTT. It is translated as CASRTVPGELFF.

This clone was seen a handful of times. The CDR3 protein is CASSPVAGGLPYEQYF. The CDR3 DNA follows: TGTGCCAGCAGTCCGGTAGCGGGGGGGCTTCCCTACGAGCAGTACTTC. The V and J genes are TRBV27 and TRBJ2-7, with 11 bases that match TRBD2. V gave up 5 bases and J gave up 2 bases; unmatched junction bases: 8. The germline CDR1 and CDR2 sequences are MNHEY and SMNVEV (reference sequence). The CDR3 totals 16 residues.

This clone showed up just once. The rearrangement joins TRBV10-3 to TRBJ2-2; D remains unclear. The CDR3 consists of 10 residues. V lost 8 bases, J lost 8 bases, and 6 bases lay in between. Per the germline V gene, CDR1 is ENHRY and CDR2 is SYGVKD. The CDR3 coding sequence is TGTGCCATCGACCGAGGGGAGCTGTTTTTT. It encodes CAIDRGELFF.

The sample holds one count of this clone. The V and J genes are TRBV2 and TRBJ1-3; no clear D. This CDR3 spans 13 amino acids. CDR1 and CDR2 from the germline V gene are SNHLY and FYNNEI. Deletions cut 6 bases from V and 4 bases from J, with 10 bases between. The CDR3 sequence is CASSLKGGNTIYF. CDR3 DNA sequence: TGTGCCAGCAGCTTAAAAGGGGGAAACACCATATATTTT.

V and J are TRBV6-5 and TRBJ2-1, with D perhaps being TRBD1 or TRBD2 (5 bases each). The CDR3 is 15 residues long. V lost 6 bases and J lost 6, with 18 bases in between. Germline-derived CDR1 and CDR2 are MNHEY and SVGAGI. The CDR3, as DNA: TGTGCCAGCAGACGGGGACGGGTCACCCTCAATGAGCAGTTCTTC. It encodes CASRRGRVTLNEQFF.

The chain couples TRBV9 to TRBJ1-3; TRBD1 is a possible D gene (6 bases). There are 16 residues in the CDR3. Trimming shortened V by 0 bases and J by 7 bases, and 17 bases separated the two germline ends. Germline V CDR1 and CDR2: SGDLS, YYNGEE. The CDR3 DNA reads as TGTGCCAGCAGCGTAGGCGGCCTGCAGGGGCGGAACACCATATATTTT. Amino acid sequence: CASSVGGLQGRNTIYF.

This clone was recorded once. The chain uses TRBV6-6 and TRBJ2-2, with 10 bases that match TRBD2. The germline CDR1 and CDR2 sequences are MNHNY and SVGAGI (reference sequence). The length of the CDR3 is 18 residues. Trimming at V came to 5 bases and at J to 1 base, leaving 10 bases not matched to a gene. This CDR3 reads CASSRLGVAGGNTGELFF. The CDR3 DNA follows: TGTGCCAGCAGTCGACTAGGGGTAGCGGGAGGGAACACCGGGGAGCTGTTTTTT.

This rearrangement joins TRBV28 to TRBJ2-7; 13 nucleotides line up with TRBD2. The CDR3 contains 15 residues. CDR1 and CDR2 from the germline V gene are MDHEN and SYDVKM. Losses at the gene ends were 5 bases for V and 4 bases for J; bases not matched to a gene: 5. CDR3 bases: TGTGCCAGCAGTCCTGGACTAGCGGGAGTATACGAGCAGTACTTC. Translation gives CASSPGLAGVYEQYF.

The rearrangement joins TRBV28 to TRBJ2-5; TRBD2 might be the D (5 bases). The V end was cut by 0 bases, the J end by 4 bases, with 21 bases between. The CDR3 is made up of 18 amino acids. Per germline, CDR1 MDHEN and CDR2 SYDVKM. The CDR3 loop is CASSLWWEPGRRGETQYF. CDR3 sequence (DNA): TGTGCCAGCAGTTTATGGTGGGAGCCGGGCAGAAGAGGAGAGACCCAGTACTTC. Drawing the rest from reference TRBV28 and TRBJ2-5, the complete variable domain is DVKVTQSSRYLVKRTGEKVFLECVQDMDHENMFWYRQDPGLGLRLIYFSYDVKMKEKGDIPEGYSVSREKKERFSLILESASTNQTSMYLCASSLWWEPGRRGETQYFGPGTRLLVL.

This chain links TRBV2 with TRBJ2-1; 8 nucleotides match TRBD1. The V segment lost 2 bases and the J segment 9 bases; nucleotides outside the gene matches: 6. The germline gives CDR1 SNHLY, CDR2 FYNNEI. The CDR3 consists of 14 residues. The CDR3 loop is CASSERTGYGEQFF. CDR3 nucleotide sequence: TGTGCCAGCAGTGAAAGGACAGGGTACGGTGAGCAGTTCTTC.

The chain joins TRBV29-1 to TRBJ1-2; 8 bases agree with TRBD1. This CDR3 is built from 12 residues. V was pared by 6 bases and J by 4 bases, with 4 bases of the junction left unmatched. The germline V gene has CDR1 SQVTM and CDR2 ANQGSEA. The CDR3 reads CSVDRGGYGYTF. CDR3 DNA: TGCAGCGTCGACAGGGGCGGCTATGGCTACACCTTC.

Here the CDR3 reads CASSQGFEQYF. The CDR3 DNA follows: TGTGCCAGCAGCCAAGGTTTCGAGCAGTACTTC. The V call is TRBV3-1 (or the pseudogene TRBV3-2), the J call TRBJ2-7, with D unresolved. V was trimmed by 1 base and J by 6 bases, leaving 4 bases between them. The V gene's germline CDR1 is LGHDT and CDR2 YNNKEL (reference sequence). This CDR3 region has 11 residues.

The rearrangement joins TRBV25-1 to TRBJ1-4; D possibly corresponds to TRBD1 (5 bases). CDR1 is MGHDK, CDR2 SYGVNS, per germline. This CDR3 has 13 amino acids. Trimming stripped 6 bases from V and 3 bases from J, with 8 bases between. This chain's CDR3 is CASRLQANEKLFF. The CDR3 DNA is TGTGCCAGCAGACTACAGGCTAATGAAAAACTGTTTTTT.

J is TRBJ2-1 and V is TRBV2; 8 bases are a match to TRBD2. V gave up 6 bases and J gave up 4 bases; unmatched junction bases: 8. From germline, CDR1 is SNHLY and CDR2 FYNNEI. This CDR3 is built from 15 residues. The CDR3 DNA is TGTGCCAGCAGCCCGGGGGGGGGCACGTACAATGAGCAGTTCTTC. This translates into CASSPGGGTYNEQFF.

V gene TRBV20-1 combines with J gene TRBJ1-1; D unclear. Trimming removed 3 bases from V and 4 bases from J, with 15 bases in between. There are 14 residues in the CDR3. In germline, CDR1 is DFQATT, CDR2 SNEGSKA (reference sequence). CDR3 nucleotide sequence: TGCAGTGCTAGTGTGAGGAGATGGGGCACTGAAGCTTTCTTT. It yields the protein CSASVRRWGTEAFF.

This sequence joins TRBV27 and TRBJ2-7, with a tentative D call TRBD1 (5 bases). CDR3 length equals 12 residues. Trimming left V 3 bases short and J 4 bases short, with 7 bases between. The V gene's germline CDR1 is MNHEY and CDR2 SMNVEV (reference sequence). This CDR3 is CASSFSGYEQYF. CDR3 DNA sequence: TGTGCCAGCAGTTTTTCAGGGTACGAGCAGTACTTC.

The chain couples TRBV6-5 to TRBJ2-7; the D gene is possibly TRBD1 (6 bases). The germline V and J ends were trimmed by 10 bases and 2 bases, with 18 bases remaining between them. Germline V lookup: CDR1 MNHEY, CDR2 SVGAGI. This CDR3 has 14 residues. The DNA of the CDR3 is TGTGCCACCGGTCCCCAAGGGGGTCCCTACGAGCAGTACTTC. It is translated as CATGPQGGPYEQYF.

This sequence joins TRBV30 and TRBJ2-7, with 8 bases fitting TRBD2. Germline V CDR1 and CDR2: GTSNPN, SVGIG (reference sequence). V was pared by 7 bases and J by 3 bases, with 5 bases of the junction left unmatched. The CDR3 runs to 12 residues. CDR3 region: CAFSGDFYEQYF. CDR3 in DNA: TGTGCCTTTAGCGGGGATTTCTACGAGCAGTACTTC. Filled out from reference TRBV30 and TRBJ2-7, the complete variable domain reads SQTIHQWPATLVQPVGSPLSLECTVEGTSNPNLYWYRQAAGRGLQLLFYSVGIGQISSEVPQNLSASRPQDRQFILSSKKLLLSDSGFYLCAFSGDFYEQYFGPGTRLTVT.

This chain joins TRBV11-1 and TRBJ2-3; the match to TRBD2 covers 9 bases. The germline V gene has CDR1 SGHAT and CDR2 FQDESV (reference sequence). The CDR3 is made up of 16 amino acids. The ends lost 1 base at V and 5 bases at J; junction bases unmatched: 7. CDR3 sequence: CASSLVGGGAGDTQYF. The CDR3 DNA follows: TGTGCCAGCAGCTTAGTTGGCGGGGGGGCCGGAGATACGCAGTATTTT.